Listed here are 2 T cell receptor beta chains from one sample, sequenced in a study of identical twins. Via MiXCR, TCRdb re-called the 5' RACE reads, giving one row per CDR3 protein. The sample includes about 890,000 distinct CDR3 sequences, over 9% of them seen just once. These records were also assigned to another study, of yellow fever vaccine responses in identical twins.

The sample taken for sequencing was PBMCs. The receptors stem from a woman aged 18 to 35 in good health.

This clonotype was seen a handful of times. This chain connects TRBV10-3 to TRBJ2-2; 11 bases align to TRBD1. The V gene's germline CDR1 is ENHRY and CDR2 SYGVKD. With V trimmed by 6 bases and J by 5 bases, 2 bases remained unmatched. The CDR3 extends over 14 amino acids. The CDR3 coding sequence is TGTGCCATCAGAGGGACAGGGGGAACCGGGGAGCTGTTTTTT. This translates into CAIRGTGGTGELFF.

The chain employs TRBV11-1 and TRBJ2-2; 9 nucleotides line up with TRBD1. CDR1 and CDR2 (germline): SGHAT, FQDESV (reference sequence). Germline trimming cut 4 bases from V and 3 bases from J; bases unmatched to any gene: 12. CDR3 size: 18 residues. CDR3 loop: CASSSGRLRTGDTGELFF. CDR3 DNA: TGTGCCAGCAGCTCCGGAAGATTGCGGACAGGGGACACCGGGGAGCTGTTTTTT.